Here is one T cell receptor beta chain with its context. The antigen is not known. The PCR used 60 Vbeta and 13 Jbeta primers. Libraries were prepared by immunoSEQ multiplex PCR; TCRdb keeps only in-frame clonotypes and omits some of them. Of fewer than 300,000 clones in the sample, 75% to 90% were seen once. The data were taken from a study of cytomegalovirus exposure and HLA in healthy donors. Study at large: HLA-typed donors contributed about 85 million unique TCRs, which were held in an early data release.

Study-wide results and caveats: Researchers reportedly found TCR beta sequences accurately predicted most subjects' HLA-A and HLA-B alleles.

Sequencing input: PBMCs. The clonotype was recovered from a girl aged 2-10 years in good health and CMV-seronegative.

As DNA, the CDR3 is TGTGCCAGCAGCTCCCGGGGGGCCGCCGGGGAGCTGTTTTTT. Protein: CASSSRGAAGELFF. This chain uses TRBV5-4 with TRBJ2-2, with D maybe TRBD2 (7 bases). V was shortened by 3 bases and J by 6 bases, with 12 bases between the two germline ends. The CDR3 extends over 14 amino acids. Germline V CDR1 and CDR2: SGHNT, YYREEE (reference sequence).